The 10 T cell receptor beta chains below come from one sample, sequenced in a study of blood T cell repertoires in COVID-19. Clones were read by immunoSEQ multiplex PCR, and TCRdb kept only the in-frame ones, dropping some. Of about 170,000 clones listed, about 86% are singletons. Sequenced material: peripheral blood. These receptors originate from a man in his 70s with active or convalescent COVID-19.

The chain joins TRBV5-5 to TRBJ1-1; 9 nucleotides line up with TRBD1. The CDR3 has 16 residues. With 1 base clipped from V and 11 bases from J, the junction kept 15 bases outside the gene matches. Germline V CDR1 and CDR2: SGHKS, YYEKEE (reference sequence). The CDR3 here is CASSLRFGTGSNLAFF. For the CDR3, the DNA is TGTGCCAGCAGCTTGAGGTTCGGGACAGGGTCTAATCTGGCTTTCTTT.

CDR3 protein: CASSQLLAGGTNEQFF. CDR3 DNA sequence: TGCGCCAGCAGCCAACTACTAGCGGGGGGCACTAATGAGCAGTTCTTC. The gene calls are TRBV4-3 and TRBJ2-1; 12 bases are shared with TRBD2. Looked up from germline, CDR1 is LGHNA and CDR2 is YSLEER. The CDR3 contains 16 residues. The V gene end was trimmed by 2 bases and the J gene end by 7 bases; junction bases not matched to a gene: 6.

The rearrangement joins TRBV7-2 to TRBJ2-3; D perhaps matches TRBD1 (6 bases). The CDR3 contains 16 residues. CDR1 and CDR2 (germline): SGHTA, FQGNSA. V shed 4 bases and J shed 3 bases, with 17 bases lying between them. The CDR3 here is CASSYTGLAETDTQYF. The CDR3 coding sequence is TGTGCCAGCAGCTACACAGGGTTGGCTGAGACAGATACGCAGTATTTT.

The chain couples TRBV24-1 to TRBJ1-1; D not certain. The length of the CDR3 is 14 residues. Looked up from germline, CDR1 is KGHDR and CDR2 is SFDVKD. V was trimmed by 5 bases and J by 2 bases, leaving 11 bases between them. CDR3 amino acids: CATSVGTANTEAFF. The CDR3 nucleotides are TGTGCCACCAGTGTAGGTACAGCCAACACTGAAGCTTTCTTT.

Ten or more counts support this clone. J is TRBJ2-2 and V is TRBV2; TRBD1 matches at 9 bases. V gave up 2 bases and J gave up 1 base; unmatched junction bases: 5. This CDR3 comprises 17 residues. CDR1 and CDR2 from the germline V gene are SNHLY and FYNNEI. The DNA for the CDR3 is TGTGCCAGCAGTGAAAGGCCGACAGGGGGGAACACCGGGGAGCTGTTTTTT. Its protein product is CASSERPTGGNTGELFF.

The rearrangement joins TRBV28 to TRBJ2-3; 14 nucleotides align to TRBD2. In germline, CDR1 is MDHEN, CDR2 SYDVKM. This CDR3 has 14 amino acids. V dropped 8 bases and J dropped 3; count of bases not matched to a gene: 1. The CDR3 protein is CASRLAGGTDTQYF. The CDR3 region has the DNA TGTGCCAGCCGACTAGCGGGAGGGACAGATACGCAGTATTTT.

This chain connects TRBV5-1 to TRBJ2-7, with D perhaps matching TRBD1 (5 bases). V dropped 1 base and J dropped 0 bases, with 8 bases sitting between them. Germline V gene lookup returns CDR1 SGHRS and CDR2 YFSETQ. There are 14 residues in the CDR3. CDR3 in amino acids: CASSLTGSSYEQYF. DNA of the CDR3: TGCGCCAGCAGCTTGACAGGCAGCTCCTACGAGCAGTACTTC.

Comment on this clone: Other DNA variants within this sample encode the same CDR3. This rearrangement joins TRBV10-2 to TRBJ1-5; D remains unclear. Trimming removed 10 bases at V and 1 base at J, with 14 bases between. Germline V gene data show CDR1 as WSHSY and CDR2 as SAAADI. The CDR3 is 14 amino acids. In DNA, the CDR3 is TGCGCCACACGGACGGGAGGGAGCAATCAGCCCCAGCATTTT. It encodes CATRTGGSNQPQHF.

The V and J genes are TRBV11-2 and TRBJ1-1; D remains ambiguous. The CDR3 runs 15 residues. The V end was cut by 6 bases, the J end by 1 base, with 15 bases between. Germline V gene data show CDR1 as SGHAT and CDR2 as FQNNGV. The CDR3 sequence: CASSYSPGGNTEAFF. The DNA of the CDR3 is TGTGCCAGCAGTTATAGTCCCGGAGGGAACACTGAAGCTTTCTTT.

The CDR3 DNA sequence: TGTGCCAGCAGCCGCCAGGGGGCCAGTGAGCAGTTCTTC. This codes for CASSRQGASEQFF. The V and J genes are TRBV7-8 and TRBJ2-1; 8 nucleotides line up with TRBD1. The CDR3 loop spans 13 amino acids. Germline V lookup: CDR1 SGHVS, CDR2 FQNEAQ. Trimming removed 5 bases from V and 9 bases from J; junction bases left unmatched: 6.